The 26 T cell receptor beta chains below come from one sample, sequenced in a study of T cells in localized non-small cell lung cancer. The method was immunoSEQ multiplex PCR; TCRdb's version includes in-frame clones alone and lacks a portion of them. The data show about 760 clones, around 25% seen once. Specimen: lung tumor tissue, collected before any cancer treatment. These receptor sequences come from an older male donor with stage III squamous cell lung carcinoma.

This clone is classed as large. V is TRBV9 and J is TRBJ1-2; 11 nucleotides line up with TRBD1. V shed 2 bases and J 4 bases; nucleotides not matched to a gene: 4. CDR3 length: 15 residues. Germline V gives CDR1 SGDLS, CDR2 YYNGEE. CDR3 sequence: CASSVGTGGGYGYTF. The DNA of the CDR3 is TGTGCCAGCAGCGTCGGGACAGGGGGAGGCTATGGCTACACCTTC.

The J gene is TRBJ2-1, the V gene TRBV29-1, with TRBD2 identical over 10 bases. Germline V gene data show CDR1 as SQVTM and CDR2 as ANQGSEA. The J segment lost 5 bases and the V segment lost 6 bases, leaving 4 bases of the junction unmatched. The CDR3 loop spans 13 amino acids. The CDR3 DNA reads TGCAGCGTGGGACTAGCGTCAAACAATGAGCAGTTCTTC. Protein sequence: CSVGLASNNEQFF.

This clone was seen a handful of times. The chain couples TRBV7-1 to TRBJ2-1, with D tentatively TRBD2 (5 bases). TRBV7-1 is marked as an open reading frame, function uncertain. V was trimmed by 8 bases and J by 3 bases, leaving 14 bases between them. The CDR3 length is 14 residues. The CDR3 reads CASGISGNYNEQFF. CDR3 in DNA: TGTGCCAGCGGGATTTCGGGGAACTACAATGAGCAGTTCTTC.

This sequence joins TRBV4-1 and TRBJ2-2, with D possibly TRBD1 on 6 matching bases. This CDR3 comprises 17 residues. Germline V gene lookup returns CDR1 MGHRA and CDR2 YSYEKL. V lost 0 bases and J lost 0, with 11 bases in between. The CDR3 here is CASSQETGLSNTGELFF. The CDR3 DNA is TGCGCCAGCAGCCAAGAGACAGGTTTATCGAACACCGGGGAGCTGTTTTTT.

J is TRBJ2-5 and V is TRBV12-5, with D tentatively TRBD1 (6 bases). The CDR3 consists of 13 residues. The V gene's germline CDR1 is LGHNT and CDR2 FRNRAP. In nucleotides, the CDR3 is TGTGCCAGCACAGGGCGGAGGCAAGAGACCCAGTACTTC. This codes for CASTGRRQETQYF.

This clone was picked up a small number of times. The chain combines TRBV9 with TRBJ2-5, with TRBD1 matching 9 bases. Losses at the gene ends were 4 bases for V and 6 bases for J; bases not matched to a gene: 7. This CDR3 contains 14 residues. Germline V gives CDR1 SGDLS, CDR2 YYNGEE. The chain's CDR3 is CASSLRQGGQTQYF. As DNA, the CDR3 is TGTGCCAGCAGCTTACGACAGGGGGGACAGACCCAGTACTTC.

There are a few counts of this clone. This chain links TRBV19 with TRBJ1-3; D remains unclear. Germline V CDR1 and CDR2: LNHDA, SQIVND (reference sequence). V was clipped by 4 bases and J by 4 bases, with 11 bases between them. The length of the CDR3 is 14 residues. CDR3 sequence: CASSTLNSGNTIYF. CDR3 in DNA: TGTGCCAGTAGTACCCTTAACTCGGGAAACACCATATATTTT.

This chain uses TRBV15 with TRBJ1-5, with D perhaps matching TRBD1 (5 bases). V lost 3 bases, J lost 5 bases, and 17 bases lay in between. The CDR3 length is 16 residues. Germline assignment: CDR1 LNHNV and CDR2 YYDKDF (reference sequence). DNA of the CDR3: TGTGCCACCAGCAGGGGGGGAGGGGATAGGGATCAGCCCCAGCATTTT. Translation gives CATSRGGGDRDQPQHF.

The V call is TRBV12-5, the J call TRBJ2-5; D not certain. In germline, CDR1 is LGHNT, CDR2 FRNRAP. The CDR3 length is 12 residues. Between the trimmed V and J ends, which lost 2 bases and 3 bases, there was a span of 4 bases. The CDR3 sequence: CASGLREETQYF. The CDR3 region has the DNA TGTGCTAGTGGTTTGAGGGAAGAGACCCAGTACTTC.

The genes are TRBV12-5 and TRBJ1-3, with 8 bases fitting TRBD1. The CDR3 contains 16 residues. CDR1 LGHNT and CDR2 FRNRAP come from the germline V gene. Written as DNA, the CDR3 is TGTGCCAGCACCAGGGGTGACAGGGGCTCTGGAAACACCATATATTTT. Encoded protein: CASTRGDRGSGNTIYF. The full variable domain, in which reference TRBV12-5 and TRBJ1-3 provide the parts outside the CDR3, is DARVTQTPRHKVTEMGQEVTMRCQPILGHNTVFWYRQTMMQGLELLAYFRNRAPLDDSGMPKDRFSAEMPDATLATLKIQPSEPRDSAVYFCASTRGDRGSGNTIYFGEGSWLTVV.

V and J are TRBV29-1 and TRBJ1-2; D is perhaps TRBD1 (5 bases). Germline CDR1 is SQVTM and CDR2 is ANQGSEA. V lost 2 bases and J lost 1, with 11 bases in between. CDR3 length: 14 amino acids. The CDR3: CSVETRGDNYGYTF. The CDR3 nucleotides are TGCAGCGTTGAAACGAGGGGCGATAACTATGGCTACACCTTC.

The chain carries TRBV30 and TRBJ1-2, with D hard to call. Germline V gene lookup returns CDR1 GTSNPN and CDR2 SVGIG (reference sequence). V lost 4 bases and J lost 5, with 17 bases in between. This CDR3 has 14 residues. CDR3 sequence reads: CAWTHSWDFYGYTF. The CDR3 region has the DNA TGTGCCTGGACCCACTCGTGGGATTTTTATGGCTACACCTTC.

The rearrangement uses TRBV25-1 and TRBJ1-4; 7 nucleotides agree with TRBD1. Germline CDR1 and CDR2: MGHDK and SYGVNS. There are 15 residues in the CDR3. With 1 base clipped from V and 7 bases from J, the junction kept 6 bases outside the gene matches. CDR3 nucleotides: TGTGCCAGCAGTGAATCGGGAGGGGGCGGTGAAAAACTGTTTTTT. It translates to CASSESGGGGEKLFF.

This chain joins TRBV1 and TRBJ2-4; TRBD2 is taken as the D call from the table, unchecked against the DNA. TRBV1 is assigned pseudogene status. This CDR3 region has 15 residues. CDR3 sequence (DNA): TGCGCCAGCAGCCAAGATCTAGGCCGCGGAAACATTCAGTACTTC. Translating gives CASSQDLGRGNIQYF.

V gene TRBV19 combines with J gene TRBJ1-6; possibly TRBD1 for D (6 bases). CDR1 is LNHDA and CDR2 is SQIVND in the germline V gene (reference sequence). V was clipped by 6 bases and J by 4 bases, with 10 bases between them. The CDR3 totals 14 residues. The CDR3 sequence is CASSRDRYNSPLHF. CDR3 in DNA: TGTGCCAGTAGCCGTGACAGGTATAATTCACCCCTCCACTTT.

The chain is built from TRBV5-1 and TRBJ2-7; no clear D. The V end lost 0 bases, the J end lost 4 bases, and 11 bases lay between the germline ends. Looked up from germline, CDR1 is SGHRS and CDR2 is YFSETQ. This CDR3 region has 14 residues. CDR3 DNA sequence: TGCGCCAGCAGCTTGGAGGGCAGCAGATACGAGCAGTACTTC. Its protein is CASSLEGSRYEQYF.

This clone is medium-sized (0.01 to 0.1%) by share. CDR3 residues: CASSFPPGGVNTEAFF. In nucleotides, the CDR3 is TGTGCCAGCAGCTTCCCCCCGGGGGGGGTAAACACTGAAGCTTTCTTT. The chain employs TRBV11-3 and TRBJ1-1; TRBD1 might be the D (5 bases). The V end lost 3 bases, the J end lost 2 bases, and 16 bases lay between the germline ends. Looked up from germline, CDR1 is SGHNT and CDR2 is YENEEA. The CDR3 loop spans 16 amino acids.

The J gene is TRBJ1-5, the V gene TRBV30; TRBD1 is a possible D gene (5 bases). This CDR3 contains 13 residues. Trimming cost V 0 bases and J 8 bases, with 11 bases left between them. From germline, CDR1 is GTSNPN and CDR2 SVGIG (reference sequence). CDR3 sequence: CAWSVQGLEPQHF. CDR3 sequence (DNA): TGTGCCTGGAGTGTCCAGGGCCTGGAGCCCCAGCATTTT.

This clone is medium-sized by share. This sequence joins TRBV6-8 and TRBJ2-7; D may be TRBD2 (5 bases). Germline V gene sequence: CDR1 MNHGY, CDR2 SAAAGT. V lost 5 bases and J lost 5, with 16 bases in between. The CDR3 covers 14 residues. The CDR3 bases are TGTGCCAGCAGTGAGCGGACCGACTTCGACGAGCAGTACTTC. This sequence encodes CASSERTDFDEQYF.

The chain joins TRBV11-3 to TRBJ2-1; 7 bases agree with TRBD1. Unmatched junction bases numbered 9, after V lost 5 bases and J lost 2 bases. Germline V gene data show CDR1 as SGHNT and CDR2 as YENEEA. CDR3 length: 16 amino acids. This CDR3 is CASSQTGTDTYNEQFF. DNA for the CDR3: TGTGCCAGCAGCCAAACCGGGACAGATACCTACAATGAGCAGTTCTTC.

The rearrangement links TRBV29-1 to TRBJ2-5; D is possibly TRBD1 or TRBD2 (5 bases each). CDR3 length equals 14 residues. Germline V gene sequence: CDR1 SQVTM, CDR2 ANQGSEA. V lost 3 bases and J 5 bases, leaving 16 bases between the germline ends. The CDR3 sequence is CSVDLGVLEETQYF. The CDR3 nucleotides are TGCAGCGTTGACTTGGGGGTTCTGGAGGAGACCCAGTACTTC.

For the CDR3, the DNA is TGTGCCAGCAGCTTAGCACTGGACTACGAGCAGTACTTC. This gives the protein CASSLALDYEQYF. The chain carries TRBV13 and TRBJ2-7; no clear D. The length of the CDR3 is 13 residues. Germline CDR1 reads PRHDT; CDR2 reads FYEKMQ (reference sequence). The ends were cut back, 1 base at V and 3 bases at J, with 7 bases in the middle.

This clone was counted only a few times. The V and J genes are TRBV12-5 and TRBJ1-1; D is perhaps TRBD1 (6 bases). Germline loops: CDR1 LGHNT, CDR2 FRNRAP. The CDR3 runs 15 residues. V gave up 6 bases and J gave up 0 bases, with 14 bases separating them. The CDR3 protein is CASGPGRGLNTEAFF. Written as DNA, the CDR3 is TGTGCTAGTGGCCCAGGGAGGGGGTTGAACACTGAAGCTTTCTTT.

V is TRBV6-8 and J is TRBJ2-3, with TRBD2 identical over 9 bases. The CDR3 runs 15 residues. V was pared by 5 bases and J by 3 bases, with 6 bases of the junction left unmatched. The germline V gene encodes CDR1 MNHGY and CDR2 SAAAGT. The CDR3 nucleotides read TGTGCCAGCAGTCCTCCGGGACTAGCAACAGATACGCAGTATTTT. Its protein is CASSPPGLATDTQYF.

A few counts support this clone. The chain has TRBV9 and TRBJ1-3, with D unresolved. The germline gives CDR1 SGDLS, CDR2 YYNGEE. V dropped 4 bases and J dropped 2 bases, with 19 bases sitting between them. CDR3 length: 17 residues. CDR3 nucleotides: TGTGCCAGCAGCCTCCCAGCAGGCGGTACCACTGGAAACACCATATATTTT. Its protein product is CASSLPAGGTTGNTIYF.

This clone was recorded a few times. Here the CDR3 reads CASSSRGGSNQPQHF. CDR3 sequence (DNA): TGTGCCAGCAGTTCCAGGGGAGGCAGCAATCAGCCCCAGCATTTT. The chain combines TRBV9 with TRBJ1-5; tentatively, D is TRBD1 (6 bases). Trimming left V 5 bases short and J 1 base short, with 13 bases between. The CDR3 is 15 amino acids. Per the germline V gene, CDR1 is SGDLS and CDR2 is YYNGEE.